These T cell receptor beta chains were read from a single sample in a study of T cell repertoires in cytomegalovirus infection. No antigen has been assigned to these receptors. TCRdb fed the reads into MiXCR, producing one record per CDR3 protein. The sample contains approximately 70,000 distinct CDR3 sequences, 20% to 25% of which appear only once. Sequencing was performed on CD8+ T cells from cultured PBMCs, taken from culture after CMV antigen stimulation. The receptors were sampled from a human donor in good health (CMV status not recorded). Some clones in this sample may be carry-over from other donors' samples. Both conserved end residues are part of each CDR3. The D gene is left open where the match is weak. The size entry is marked missing in some rows and otherwise reads once, few, many or a size class.

>18|TRBV11-2|TRBJ2-2|TRBD1|few
CASSLTTGAAANTGELFF
TGTGCCAGCAGCCTAACGACAGGGGCGGCCGCGAACACCGGGGAGCTGTTTTTT
>17|TRBV7-8|TRBJ1-5|NA|NA
CASSSGAGAGSNQPQHF
TGTGCCAGCAGCTCGGGCGCAGGGGCTGGTAGCAATCAGCCCCAGCATTTT
>11|TRBV4-2|TRBJ2-7|NA|NA
CASGFYYEQYF
TGTGCCAGCGGGTTCTACTACGAGCAGTACTTC
>16|TRBV7-6|TRBJ2-7|NA|few
CASSLGGGDSPYEQYF
TGTGCCAGCAGCTTAGGGGGGGGGGACAGCCCCTACGAGCAGTACTTC
>20|TRBV9|TRBJ1-3|NA|NA
CASSPLVAGAESTLGNTIYF
TGTGCCAGCAGCCCCCTTGTTGCCGGGGCGGAATCTACTCTTGGAAACACCATATATTTT
>15|TRBV12-3/TRBV12-4|TRBJ1-4|NA|few
CASSPIAQGSEKLFF
TGTGCCAGCAGTCCAATCGCGCAGGGGAGCGAAAAACTGTTTTTT
>17|TRBV6-6|TRBJ2-1|NA|NA
CASSPLQQVFSYNEQFF
TGTGCCAGCAGTCCCTTGCAACAGGTGTTCTCCTACAATGAGCAGTTCTTC
>14|TRBV12-3/TRBV12-4|TRBJ1-3|NA|few
CASQGLGSGNTIYF
TGTGCCAGCCAAGGACTAGGTTCTGGAAACACCATATATTTT
>17|TRBV19|TRBJ2-1|TRBD2|few
CASSMGSGGSSYNEQFF
TGTGCCAGTAGTATGGGAAGCGGGGGGAGCTCCTACAATGAGCAGTTCTTC
>12|TRBV12-3/TRBV12-4|TRBJ2-7|NA|few
CASSLAGDEQYF
TGTGCCAGCAGTTTGGCAGGGGACGAGCAGTACTTC
>15|TRBV12-3/TRBV12-4|TRBJ2-3|NA|NA
CASNFRGGPADTQYF
TGTGCCAGCAATTTCCGAGGGGGGCCAGCAGATACGCAGTATTTT
>16|TRBV7-9|TRBJ2-3|TRBD1|NA
CASSQGGQGAADTQYF
TGTGCCAGCAGCCAAGGAGGACAGGGGGCAGCAGATACGCAGTATTTT
>13|TRBV7-8|TRBJ2-7|NA|NA
CASSLKGPYEQYF
TGTGCCAGCAGCTTAAAGGGCCCCTACGAGCAGTACTTC
>13|TRBV7-6|TRBJ2-1|NA|NA
CASSPDPNNEQFF
TGTGCCAGCAGCCCGGACCCAAACAATGAGCAGTTCTTC
>14|TRBV9|TRBJ2-1|TRBD2|few
CASSPSGGADEQFF
TGTGCCAGCAGCCCTAGCGGGGGGGCCGATGAGCAGTTCTTC
>14|TRBV7-2|TRBJ1-2|NA|many
CASSSRGGDYGYTF
TGTGCCAGCAGCTCCCGGGGAGGGGACTATGGCTACACCTTC
>13|TRBV7-6|TRBJ1-5|NA|NA
CASSRGRNQPQHF
TGTGCCAGCAGCCGCGGGAGGAATCAGCCCCAGCATTTT
>13|TRBV4-1|TRBJ2-7|NA|few
CASSPYGGRMQYF
TGCGCCAGCAGCCCTTACGGAGGGCGTATGCAGTACTTC
>14|TRBV27|TRBJ1-2|NA|NA
CASSPKQWRVGYTF
TGTGCCAGCAGCCCTAAACAGTGGCGGGTTGGCTACACCTTC
>14|TRBV7-2|TRBJ2-7|TRBD1|few
CASSSGQGYYEQYF
TGTGCCAGCAGCTCGGGACAGGGTTACTACGAGCAGTACTTC
>14|TRBV27|TRBJ1-5|TRBD1|few
CASSTDRGRQPQHF
TGTGCCAGTTCAACCGACAGGGGAAGACAGCCCCAGCATTTT
>16|TRBV7-9|TRBJ2-1|TRBD1|few
CASSFPRDSIDDEQFF
TGTGCCAGCAGCTTCCCTCGGGACAGTATTGACGATGAGCAGTTCTTC
>16|TRBV9|TRBJ1-1|NA|few
CASSAGGGGPSTEAFF
TGTGCCAGCAGCGCCGGGGGTGGGGGGCCAAGCACTGAAGCTTTCTTT
>16|TRBV4-2|TRBJ2-1|NA|many
CASSQEMGLEKNEQFF
TGTGCCAGCAGCCAAGAGATGGGGCTTGAGAAGAATGAGCAGTTCTTC
>13|TRBV29-1|TRBJ1-2|NA|NA
CSVEEGTSDGYTF
TGCAGCGTTGAGGAGGGGACTTCGGATGGCTACACCTTC
>13|TRBV6-1|TRBJ2-7|NA|NA
CASTGGGFGEQYF
TGTGCCAGCACTGGGGGCGGGTTCGGTGAGCAGTACTTC
>20|TRBV12-3/TRBV12-4|TRBJ2-3|TRBD2|NA
CASSSPRASGGPTVSDTQYF
TGTGCCAGCAGTTCCCCGAGGGCTAGCGGGGGCCCGACTGTATCAGATACGCAGTATTTT
>14|TRBV7-8|TRBJ1-5|NA|NA
CASSEQRMWQPQHF
TGTGCCAGCAGCGAACAGCGGATGTGGCAGCCCCAGCATTTT
>15|TRBV7-2|TRBJ2-3|TRBD2|few
CASSPWTSGGDTQYF
TGTGCCAGCAGCCCCTGGACTAGCGGGGGTGATACGCAGTATTTT
>15|TRBV7-2|TRBJ1-1|TRBD1|few
CASSLAQGVNTEAFF
TGTGCCAGCAGCTTAGCGCAGGGGGTGAACACTGAAGCTTTCTTT
>14|TRBV7-2|TRBJ1-6|NA|NA
CASSGTGTRTPLHF
TGTGCCAGCAGTGGTACAGGGACGAGAACACCCCTCCACTTT
>16|TRBV12-3/TRBV12-4|TRBJ2-5|NA|few
CASSTTSGRSRETQYF
TGTGCCAGCAGTACAACTTCTGGACGGTCGAGGGAGACCCAGTACTTC
>15|TRBV10-3|TRBJ1-2|TRBD1|few
CAISEEIGTGYGYTF
TGTGCCATCAGTGAGGAGATTGGGACAGGCTATGGCTACACCTTC
>15|TRBV7-9|TRBJ1-2|NA|NA
CASSPTGRGNYGYTF
TGTGCCAGCAGCCCGACTGGGCGGGGTAACTATGGCTACACCTTC
>16|TRBV7-9|TRBJ1-1|TRBD1|NA
CASNPRTGRMNTEAFF
TGTGCCAGCAACCCCAGGACAGGACGAATGAACACTGAAGCTTTCTTT
>15|TRBV29-1|TRBJ2-3|NA|few
CSVVIAGPSTDTQYF
TGCAGCGTTGTGATTGCGGGCCCTAGCACAGATACGCAGTATTTT
>10|TRBV6-1|TRBJ2-5|NA|NA
CASSRGTQYF
TGTGCCAGCTCGCGTGGGACCCAGTACTTC
>15|TRBV5-5|TRBJ2-5|NA|NA
CASSLTAVEMETQYF
TGTGCCAGCAGCTTGACGGCGGTGGAAATGGAGACCCAGTACTTC
>15|TRBV12-3/TRBV12-4|TRBJ2-4|NA|few
CASSLWVESGNIQYF
TGTGCCAGCAGTTTATGGGTGGAGTCAGGGAACATTCAGTACTTC
>13|TRBV29-1|TRBJ2-7|TRBD2|NA
CSVGRAGIYEQYF
TGCAGCGTGGGGAGGGCAGGGATTTATGAGCAGTACTTC
>12|TRBV7-6|TRBJ1-1|NA|NA
CASSSPNTEAFF
TGTGCCAGCAGCTCCCCCAACACTGAAGCTTTCTTT
>13|TRBV20-1|TRBJ1-2|NA|NA
CSARGTGWRGYTF
TGCAGTGCTAGGGGAACAGGGTGGCGCGGCTACACCTTC
>17|TRBV7-2|TRBJ1-5|NA|few
CASSLPPGRGKDQPQHF
TGTGCCAGCAGCTTACCTCCGGGCAGGGGAAAAGATCAGCCCCAGCATTTT
>14|TRBV7-9|TRBJ1-6|NA|NA
CASSSRQEYSPLHF
TGTGCCAGCAGCTCTCGACAGGAGTATTCACCCCTCCACTTT
>17|TRBV7-9|TRBJ1-6|TRBD1|few
CASTDHDKTGSGSPLHF
TGTGCCAGCACAGACCACGATAAGACAGGGTCGGGATCACCCCTCCACTTT
>16|TRBV6-5|TRBJ2-5|NA|NA
CASSYSVSWARETQYF
TGTGCCAGCAGTTACTCGGTCTCATGGGCGAGAGAGACCCAGTACTTC
>13|TRBV6-2/TRBV6-3|TRBJ2-7|NA|NA
CASSLRHTHEQYF
TGTGCCAGCAGCCTTCGGCATACCCACGAGCAGTACTTC